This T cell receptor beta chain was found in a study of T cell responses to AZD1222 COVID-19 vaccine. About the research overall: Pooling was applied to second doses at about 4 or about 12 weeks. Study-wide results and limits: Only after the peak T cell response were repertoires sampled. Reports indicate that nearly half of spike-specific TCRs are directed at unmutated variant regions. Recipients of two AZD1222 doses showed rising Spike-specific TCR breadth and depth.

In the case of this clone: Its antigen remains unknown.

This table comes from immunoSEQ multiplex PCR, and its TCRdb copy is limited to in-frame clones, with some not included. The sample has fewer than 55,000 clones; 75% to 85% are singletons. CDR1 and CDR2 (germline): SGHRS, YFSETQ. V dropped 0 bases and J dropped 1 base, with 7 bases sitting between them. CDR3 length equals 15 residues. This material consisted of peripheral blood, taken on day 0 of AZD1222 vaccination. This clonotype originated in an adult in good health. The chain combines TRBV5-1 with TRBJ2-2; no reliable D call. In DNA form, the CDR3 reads TGCGCCAGCAGCTTGGTAACTCGGAACACCGGGGAGCTGTTTTTT. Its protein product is CASSLVTRNTGELFF. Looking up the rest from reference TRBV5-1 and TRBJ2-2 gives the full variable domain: KAGVTQTPRYLIKTRGQQVTLSCSPISGHRSVSWYQQTPGQGLQFLFEYFSETQRNKGNFPGRFSGRQFSNSRSEMNVSTLELGDSALYLCASSLVTRNTGELFFGEGSRLTVL.